Each of the 20 T cell receptor beta chains below was sequenced from the same sample in a study of cytomegalovirus exposure and HLA in healthy donors. It was with 60 Vbeta and 13 Jbeta primers that the PCR ran. Sequencing used immunoSEQ multiplex PCR; TCRdb keeps in-frame clones, though not all of them. The repertoire holds 50,000 to 55,000 clones, with 55% to 80% as singletons. The specimen was PBMCs. The source of these receptors is a woman between 50 and 59 years old in good health and CMV-seropositive.

This chain joins TRBV4-3 and TRBJ1-2, with 9 bases aligning to TRBD1. The J segment lost 1 base and the V segment lost 3 bases, leaving 3 bases of the junction unmatched. The CDR3 runs 15 residues. Germline CDR1 LGHNA, CDR2 YSLEER. The CDR3 loop reads CASSQGTGNNYGYTF. The CDR3 coding sequence is TGCGCCAGCAGCCAGGGGACAGGGAATAACTATGGCTACACCTTC.

J is TRBJ1-2 and V is TRBV5-8; 9 bases fit TRBD1. The V gene's germline CDR1 is SGHTS and CDR2 YDEGEE. There are 13 residues in the CDR3. The J segment lost 6 bases and the V segment lost 1 base, leaving 1 base of the junction unmatched. The CDR3 is CASSLRTGDGYTF. The CDR3 DNA reads TGTGCCAGCAGCTTGCGGACAGGGGATGGCTACACCTTC.

This clone has a single count. DNA of the CDR3: TGTGCCAGCAGGGGGGCGGGAGAGGAGACCCAGTACTTC. It encodes CASRGAGEETQYF. The chain employs TRBV28 and TRBJ2-5, with D possibly being TRBD2 (7 bases). V was pared by 6 bases and J by 5 bases, with 13 bases between. There are 13 residues in the CDR3. Germline V gene lookup returns CDR1 MDHEN and CDR2 SYDVKM.

CDR3 protein: CASSSGLHSANYGYTF. DNA of the CDR3: TGTGCCAGCAGCTCGGGACTGCACTCCGCCAACTATGGCTACACCTTC. V and J are TRBV7-9 and TRBJ1-2; maybe TRBD1 (5 bases). Trimming left V 4 bases short and J 2 bases short, with 17 bases between. Germline CDR1 and CDR2: SEHNR and FQNEAQ (reference sequence). The CDR3 covers 16 residues. Full variable domain (missing parts from reference TRBV7-9 and TRBJ1-2): DTGVSQNPRHKITKRGQNVTFRCDPISEHNRLYWYRQTLGQGPEFLTYFQNEAQLEKSRLLSDRFSAERPKGSFSTLEIQRTEQGDSAMYLCASSSGLHSANYGYTFGSGTRLTVV.

The V call is TRBV15, the J call TRBJ2-1, with TRBD2 matching 9 bases. V lost 4 bases and J lost 8; bases outside the gene matches: 6. Looked up from germline, CDR1 is LNHNV and CDR2 is YYDKDF (reference sequence). This CDR3 has 14 amino acids. DNA of the CDR3: TGTGCCACCAGCATGGGACTAGCTATCTATGAGCAGTTCTTC. Amino acid sequence: CATSMGLAIYEQFF. The entire variable domain, with the rest obtained from reference TRBV15 and TRBJ2-1, is as follows: DAMVIQNPRYQVTQFGKPVTLSCSQTLNHNVMYWYQQKSSQAPKLLFHYYDKDFNNEADTPDNFQSRRPNTSFCFLDIRSPGLGDTAMYLCATSMGLAIYEQFFGPGTRLTVL.

Notes on this clone: As the CDR3 is not closed by the conserved phenylalanine or tryptophan, this likely results from a read error. The chain links TRBV19 to TRBJ1-5; D is undetermined. This CDR3 is built from 13 residues. Germline CDR1 LNHDA, CDR2 SQIVND (reference sequence). V dropped 10 bases and J dropped 4 bases, with 14 bases sitting between them. The CDR3 is CATRERENQPQHV. The CDR3 bases are TGTGCCACTAGAGAGAGGGAAAATCAGCCCCAGCATGTT.

The J gene is TRBJ2-3, the V gene TRBV28; 7 bases are shared with TRBD2. Germline V gene sequence: CDR1 MDHEN, CDR2 SYDVKM. V gave up 4 bases and J gave up 4 bases; unmatched junction bases: 5. This CDR3 is built from 14 residues. CDR3 bases: TGTGCCAGCAGTTCGGTGGGGAGGGCAGATACGCAGTATTTT. Protein product: CASSSVGRADTQYF.

The rearrangement links TRBV5-6 to TRBJ2-7, with a possible D match to TRBD1 (6 bases). This CDR3 has 13 amino acids. CDR1 is SGHDT and CDR2 is YYEEEE in the germline V gene. Trimming took off 2 bases at V and 3 bases at J, with 9 bases between the two ends. In DNA, the CDR3 is TGTGCCAGCAGCTTAAGGGGGAACTACGAGCAGTACTTC. This gives the protein CASSLRGNYEQYF.

Only a few counts were recorded for this clone. The V call is TRBV7-9, the J call TRBJ2-1, with 9 positions matching TRBD2. The V segment lost 5 bases and the J segment 6 bases; nucleotides outside the gene matches: 8. The CDR3 has 15 amino acids. Looked up from germline, CDR1 is SEHNR and CDR2 is FQNEAQ (reference sequence). CDR3 sequence reads: CASSPVAGASNEQFF. DNA of the CDR3: TGTGCCAGCAGCCCGGTAGCGGGAGCGAGCAATGAGCAGTTCTTC. The complete variable domain, with remaining parts taken from reference TRBV7-9 and TRBJ2-1, reads DTGVSQNPRHKITKRGQNVTFRCDPISEHNRLYWYRQTLGQGPEFLTYFQNEAQLEKSRLLSDRFSAERPKGSFSTLEIQRTEQGDSAMYLCASSPVAGASNEQFFGPGTRLTVL.

This chain joins TRBV7-3 and TRBJ2-7; 10 nucleotides agree with TRBD1. V was pared by 4 bases and J by 7 bases, with 10 bases of the junction left unmatched. Looked up from germline, CDR1 is SGHTA and CDR2 is FQGTGA. The length of the CDR3 is 15 residues. DNA of the CDR3: TGTGCCAGCAGCTCGACCGGGACAGGGGTGAGGGAGCAGTACTTC. It encodes CASSSTGTGVREQYF.

The gene calls are TRBV19 and TRBJ2-7; 8 positions match TRBD1. CDR1 is LNHDA and CDR2 is SQIVND in the germline V gene (reference sequence). The CDR3 length is 13 residues. The V segment lost 6 bases and the J segment 4 bases; nucleotides outside the gene matches: 5. CDR3 sequence: CASSTGTGYEQYF. CDR3 in DNA: TGTGCCAGTAGCACCGGGACAGGATACGAGCAGTACTTC. The full variable domain, rest sourced from reference TRBV19 and TRBJ2-7, is DGGITQSPKYLFRKEGQNVTLSCEQNLNHDAMYWYRQDPGQGLRLIYYSQIVNDFQKGDIAEGYSVSREKKESFPLTVTSAQKNPTAFYLCASSTGTGYEQYFGPGTRLTVT.

The V gene is TRBV4-2, the J gene TRBJ2-2, with 9 bases aligning to TRBD2. The CDR3 has 19 residues. The V segment lost 1 base and the J segment 2 bases; nucleotides outside the gene matches: 11. Per germline, CDR1 LGHNA and CDR2 YNFKEQ. CDR3 protein: CASSQVGPGTSPNTGELFF. CDR3 bases: TGTGCCAGCAGCCAAGTAGGCCCCGGGACTAGCCCTAACACCGGGGAGCTGTTTTTT.

The genes are TRBV2 and TRBJ2-3, with TRBD2 matching 7 bases. The CDR3 has 16 amino acids. Trimming removed 5 bases from V and 4 bases from J; junction bases left unmatched: 12. CDR1 SNHLY and CDR2 FYNNEI come from the germline V gene. The CDR3 DNA is TGTGCCAGCAGTCCAGCGGGATTGAGACCCCCAGATACGCAGTATTTT. Protein: CASSPAGLRPPDTQYF.

The chain has TRBV11-2 and TRBJ1-5, with 8 nucleotides matching TRBD1. Germline V gene lookup returns CDR1 SGHAT and CDR2 FQNNGV. The V and J ends lost 5 bases and 4 bases, in that order; junction bases with no gene match: 7. There are 15 residues in the CDR3. CDR3 region: CASSPDTGGNQPQHF. The CDR3 DNA sequence: TGTGCCAGCAGCCCAGATACAGGGGGAAATCAGCCCCAGCATTTT. Using reference TRBV11-2 and TRBJ1-5 for the parts outside the CDR3, the full variable domain is EAGVAQSPRYKIIEKRQSVAFWCNPISGHATLYWYQQILGQGPKLLIQFQNNGVVDDSQLPKDRFSAERLKGVDSTLKIQPAKLEDSAVYLCASSPDTGGNQPQHFGDGTRLSIL.

J is TRBJ2-5 and V is TRBV28; D possibly corresponds to TRBD1 (5 bases). The J call is in doubt because the DNA end fits TRBJ2-7 better. Germline V gene data show CDR1 as MDHEN and CDR2 as SYDVKM. The length of the CDR3 is 13 residues. CDR3 residues: CASSPTQDYEQYF. Written as DNA, the CDR3 is TGTGCCAGCAGTCCAACACAGGACTACGAGCAGTACTTC.

The rearrangement joins TRBV29-1 to TRBJ1-3; the D is unclear. From germline, CDR1 is SQVTM and CDR2 ANQGSEA. V shed 6 bases and J shed 4 bases, with 10 bases lying between them. CDR3 length: 12 residues. The CDR3 sequence: CSVRGMGNTIYF. In nucleotides, the CDR3 is TGCAGCGTCCGGGGAATGGGAAACACCATATATTTT.

The gene calls are TRBV7-2 and TRBJ2-5, with TRBD2 identical over 7 bases. In germline, CDR1 is SGHTA, CDR2 FQGNSA. With V trimmed by 0 bases and J by 10 bases, 8 bases remained unmatched. The CDR3 is 14 residues long. CDR3 coding DNA: TGTGCCAGCAGCTTAGCCGGACCAAAGCGGGGCCAGTACTTC. The encoded protein is CASSLAGPKRGQYF.

V gene TRBV7-9 combines with J gene TRBJ2-1; D is unresolved. Germline V gives CDR1 SEHNR, CDR2 FQNEAQ (reference sequence). This CDR3 is built from 14 residues. V lost 3 bases, J lost 6 bases, and 12 bases lay in between. The CDR3 coding sequence is TGTGCCAGCAGCTTGTCTGGGCCTGTCAATGAGCAGTTCTTC. Translated, it gives CASSLSGPVNEQFF.

V and J are TRBV19 and TRBJ1-1; TRBD1 matches 10 bases. Germline V gives CDR1 LNHDA, CDR2 SQIVND (reference sequence). With 7 bases clipped from V and 0 bases from J, the junction kept 5 bases outside the gene matches. This CDR3 comprises 15 residues. CDR3 region: CASTMTGGLNTEAFF. In nucleotides, the CDR3 is TGTGCCAGTACCATGACAGGGGGCTTGAACACTGAAGCTTTCTTT. Full variable domain (remainder filled in from reference TRBV19 and TRBJ1-1): DGGITQSPKYLFRKEGQNVTLSCEQNLNHDAMYWYRQDPGQGLRLIYYSQIVNDFQKGDIAEGYSVSREKKESFPLTVTSAQKNPTAFYLCASTMTGGLNTEAFFGQGTRLTVV.

The V gene is TRBV9, the J gene TRBJ2-5; tentatively, D is TRBD1 (5 bases). The CDR3 extends over 14 amino acids. CDR1 is SGDLS, CDR2 YYNGEE, per germline. V lost 4 bases, J lost 2 bases, and 12 bases lay in between. As DNA, the CDR3 is TGTGCCAGCAGCCCCAGGGCGTTTCAAGAGACCCAGTACTTC. Amino acids: CASSPRAFQETQYF.